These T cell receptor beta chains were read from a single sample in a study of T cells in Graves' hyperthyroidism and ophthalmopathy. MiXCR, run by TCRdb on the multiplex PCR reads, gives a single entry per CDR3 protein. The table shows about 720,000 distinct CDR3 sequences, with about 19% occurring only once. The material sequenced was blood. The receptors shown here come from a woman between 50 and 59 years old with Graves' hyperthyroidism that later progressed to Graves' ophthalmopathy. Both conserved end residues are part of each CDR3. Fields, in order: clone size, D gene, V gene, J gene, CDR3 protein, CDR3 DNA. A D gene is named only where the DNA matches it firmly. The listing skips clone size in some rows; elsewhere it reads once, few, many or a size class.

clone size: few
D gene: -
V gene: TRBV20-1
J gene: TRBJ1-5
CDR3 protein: CSATTGQGSNQPQHF
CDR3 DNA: TGCAGTGCTACCACCGGGCAGGGCAGCAATCAGCCCCAGCATTTT

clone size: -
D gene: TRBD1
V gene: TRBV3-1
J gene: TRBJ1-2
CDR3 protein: CASSPTGGWDYGYTF
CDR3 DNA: TGTGCCAGCAGCCCTACAGGGGGCTGGGACTATGGCTACACCTTC

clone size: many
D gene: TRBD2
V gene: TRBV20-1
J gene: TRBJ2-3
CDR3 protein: CSAPRSGGPTDTQYF
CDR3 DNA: TGCAGTGCACCACGCTCGGGGGGTCCCACAGATACGCAGTATTTT

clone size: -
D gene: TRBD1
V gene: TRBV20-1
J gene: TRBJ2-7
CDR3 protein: CSAVDRPSAPFDEQYF
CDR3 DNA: TGCAGTGCGGTGGACAGGCCCAGTGCTCCCTTTGACGAGCAGTACTTC

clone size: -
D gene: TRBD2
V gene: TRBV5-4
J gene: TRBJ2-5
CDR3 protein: CASGYRTSRETQYF
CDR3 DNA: TGTGCCAGCGGCTACCGGACTAGCAGGGAGACCCAGTACTTC

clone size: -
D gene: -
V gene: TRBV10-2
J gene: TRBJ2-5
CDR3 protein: CASSEIWEETQYF
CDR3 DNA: TGCGCCAGCAGTGAGATCTGGGAAGAGACCCAGTACTTC

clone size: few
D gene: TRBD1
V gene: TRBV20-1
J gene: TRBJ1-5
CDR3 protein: CSARDRRTGGPPAGQPQHF
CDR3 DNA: TGCAGTGCTAGAGATAGGCGAACAGGGGGCCCGCCAGCAGGTCAGCCCCAGCATTTT

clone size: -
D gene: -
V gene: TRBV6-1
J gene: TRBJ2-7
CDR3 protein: CAPSNEQYF
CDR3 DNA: TGTGCTCCCTCCAACGAGCAGTACTTC

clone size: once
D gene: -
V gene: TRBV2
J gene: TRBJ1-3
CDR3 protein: CASTGGTTGNTIYF
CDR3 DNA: TGTGCCAGCACGGGCGGGACCACTGGAAACACCATATATTTT

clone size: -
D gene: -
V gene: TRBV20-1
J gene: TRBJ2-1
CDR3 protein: CSALLDYNEQFF
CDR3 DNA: TGCAGTGCCCTACTTGACTACAATGAGCAGTTCTTC

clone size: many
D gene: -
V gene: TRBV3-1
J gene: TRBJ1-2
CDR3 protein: CASSQDWRAGYTF
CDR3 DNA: TGTGCCAGCAGCCAAGATTGGAGGGCTGGCTACACCTTC

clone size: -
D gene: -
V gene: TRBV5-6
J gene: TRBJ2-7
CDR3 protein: CASSFLRDVYEQYF
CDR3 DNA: TGTGCCAGCAGCTTTCTCAGGGACGTCTACGAGCAGTACTTC

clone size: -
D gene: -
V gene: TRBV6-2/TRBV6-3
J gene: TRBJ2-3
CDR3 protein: CASRMPRASTQYF
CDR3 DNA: TGTGCCAGCAGAATGCCCCGGGCGTCGACGCAGTATTTT

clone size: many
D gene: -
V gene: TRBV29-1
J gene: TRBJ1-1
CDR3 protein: CSVVVGVRGTEAFF
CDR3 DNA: TGCAGCGTCGTGGTGGGGGTACGAGGGACTGAAGCTTTCTTT

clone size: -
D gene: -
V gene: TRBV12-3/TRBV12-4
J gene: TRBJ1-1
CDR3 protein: CASSLYDTGLNTEAFF
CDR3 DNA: TGTGCCAGCAGTTTATATGACACGGGTCTGAACACTGAAGCTTTCTTT

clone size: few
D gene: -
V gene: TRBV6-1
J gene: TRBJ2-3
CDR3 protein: CATFSPGASTDTQYF
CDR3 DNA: TGTGCCACATTCTCTCCGGGGGCGAGCACAGATACGCAGTATTTT

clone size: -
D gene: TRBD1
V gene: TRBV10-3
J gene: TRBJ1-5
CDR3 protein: CATQGADNQPQHF
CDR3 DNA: TGTGCCACCCAGGGGGCGGATAATCAGCCCCAGCATTTT

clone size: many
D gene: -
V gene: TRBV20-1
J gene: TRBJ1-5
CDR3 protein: CSAREPGGNQPQHF
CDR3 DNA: TGCAGTGCTAGAGAACCAGGGGGCAATCAGCCCCAGCATTTT

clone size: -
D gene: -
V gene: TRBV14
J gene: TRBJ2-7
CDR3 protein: CASRPSGVNEQYF
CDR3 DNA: TGTGCCAGCAGGCCGTCAGGGGTTAACGAGCAGTACTTC

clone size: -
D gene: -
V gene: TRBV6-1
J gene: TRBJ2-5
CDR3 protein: CASSAGLWGETQYF
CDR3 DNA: TGTGCCAGCAGTGCAGGACTTTGGGGAGAGACCCAGTACTTC

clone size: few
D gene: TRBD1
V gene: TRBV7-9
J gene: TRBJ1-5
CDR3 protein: CASSPARQGHNQPQHF
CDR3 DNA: TGTGCCAGCAGCCCCGCTCGACAGGGCCACAATCAGCCCCAGCATTTT

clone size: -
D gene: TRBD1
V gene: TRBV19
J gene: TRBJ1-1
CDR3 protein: CASTRDDRVGAEAFF
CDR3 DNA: TGTGCCAGTACCCGAGATGACAGGGTGGGCGCTGAAGCTTTCTTT

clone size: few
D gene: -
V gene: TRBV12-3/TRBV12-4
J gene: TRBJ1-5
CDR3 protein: CASMSNQPQHF
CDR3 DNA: TGTGCCAGCATGAGCAATCAGCCCCAGCATTTT

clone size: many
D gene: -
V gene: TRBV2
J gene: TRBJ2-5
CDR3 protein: CASKLIGARETQYF
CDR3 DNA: TGTGCCAGCAAGTTGATAGGGGCGCGGGAGACCCAGTACTTC

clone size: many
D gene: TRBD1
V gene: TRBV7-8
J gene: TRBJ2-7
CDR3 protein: CASSTNRDRGLTYEQYF
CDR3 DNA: TGTGCCAGCAGCACTAACCGGGACAGGGGGCTTACCTACGAGCAGTACTTC

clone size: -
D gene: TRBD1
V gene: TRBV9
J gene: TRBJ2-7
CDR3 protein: CASSPRQGLAYEQYF
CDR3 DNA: TGTGCCAGCAGCCCCCGACAGGGGCTAGCCTACGAGCAGTACTTC

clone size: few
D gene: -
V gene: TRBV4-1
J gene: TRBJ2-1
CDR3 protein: CASSQGRLSYNEQFF
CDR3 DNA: TGCGCCAGCAGCCAGGGGCGGCTCTCCTACAATGAGCAGTTCTTC

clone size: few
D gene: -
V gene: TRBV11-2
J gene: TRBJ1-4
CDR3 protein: CASSISDGNNEKLFF
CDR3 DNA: TGTGCCAGCAGCATCTCGGACGGAAATAATGAAAAACTGTTTTTT

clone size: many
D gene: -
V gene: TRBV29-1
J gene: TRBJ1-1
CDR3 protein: CSVETEFTEAFF
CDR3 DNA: TGCAGCGTGGAGACAGAGTTCACTGAAGCTTTCTTT

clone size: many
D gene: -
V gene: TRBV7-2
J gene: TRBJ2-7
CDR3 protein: CASSLVGKQYF
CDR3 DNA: TGTGCCAGCAGCTTAGTGGGAAAGCAGTACTTC

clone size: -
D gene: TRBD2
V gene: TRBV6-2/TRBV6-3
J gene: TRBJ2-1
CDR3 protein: CASNVAGAYNEQFF
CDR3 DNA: TGTGCCAGCAACGTAGCGGGGGCCTACAATGAGCAGTTCTTC

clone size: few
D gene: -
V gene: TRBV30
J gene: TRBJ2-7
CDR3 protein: CAWRAKTYEQYF
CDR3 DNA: TGTGCCTGGAGAGCCAAAACCTACGAGCAGTACTTC

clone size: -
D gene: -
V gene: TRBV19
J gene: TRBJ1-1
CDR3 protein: CASSRPGGRLAEAFF
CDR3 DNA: TGTGCCAGTAGTCGCCCTGGGGGGCGCTTGGCTGAAGCTTTCTTT

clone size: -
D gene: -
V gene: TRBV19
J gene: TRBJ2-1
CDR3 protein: CASSIVERISNEQFF
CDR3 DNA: TGTGCCAGTAGTATAGTCGAGCGAATTTCCAATGAGCAGTTCTTC

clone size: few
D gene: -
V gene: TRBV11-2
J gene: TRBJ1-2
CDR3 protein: CASSLGKARGYTF
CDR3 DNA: TGTGCCAGCAGCTTAGGGAAGGCTCGTGGCTACACCTTC

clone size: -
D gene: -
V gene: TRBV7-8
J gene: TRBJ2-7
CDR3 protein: CASSRGTPTLEQYF
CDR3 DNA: TGTGCCAGCAGCCGGGGGACCCCGACTCTCGAGCAGTACTTC

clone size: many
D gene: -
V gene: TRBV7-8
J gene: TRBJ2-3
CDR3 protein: CASTGQGADTQYF
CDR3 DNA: TGTGCCAGCACCGGGCAGGGCGCAGATACGCAGTATTTT

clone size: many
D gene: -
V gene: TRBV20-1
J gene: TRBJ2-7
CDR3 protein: CSARDRRGLSYEQYF
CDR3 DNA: TGCAGTGCTAGAGATCGGCGGGGACTCTCCTACGAGCAGTACTTC

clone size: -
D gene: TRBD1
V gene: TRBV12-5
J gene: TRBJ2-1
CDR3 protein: CASGLGQGGEQFF
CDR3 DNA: TGTGCTAGTGGCTTGGGACAGGGGGGTGAGCAGTTCTTC

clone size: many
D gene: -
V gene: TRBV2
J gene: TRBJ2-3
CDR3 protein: CASSELHRARGAQYF
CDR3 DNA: TGTGCCAGCAGTGAACTGCACAGAGCCAGAGGGGCGCAGTATTTT

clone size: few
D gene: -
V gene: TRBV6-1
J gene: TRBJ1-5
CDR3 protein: CASSDLSLHQPQHF
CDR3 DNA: TGTGCCAGCAGTGACTTATCACTCCATCAGCCCCAGCATTTT

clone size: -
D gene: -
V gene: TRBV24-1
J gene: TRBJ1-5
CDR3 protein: CATSKVNQPQHF
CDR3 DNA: TGTGCCACCAGTAAGGTTAATCAGCCCCAGCATTTT

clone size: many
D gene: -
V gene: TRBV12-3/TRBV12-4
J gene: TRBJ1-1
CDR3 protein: CASSPRERSTEAFF
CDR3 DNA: TGTGCCAGCAGCCCCAGGGAAAGGAGCACTGAAGCTTTCTTT

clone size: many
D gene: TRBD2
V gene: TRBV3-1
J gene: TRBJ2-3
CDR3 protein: CASSQLVGVAGETDTQYF
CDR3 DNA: TGTGCCAGCAGCCAGTTGGTGGGAGTAGCGGGGGAAACAGATACGCAGTATTTT

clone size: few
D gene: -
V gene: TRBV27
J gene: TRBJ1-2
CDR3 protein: CASSFRQRNYGYTF
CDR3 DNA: TGTGCCAGCAGTTTCCGACAGAGAAACTATGGCTACACCTTC

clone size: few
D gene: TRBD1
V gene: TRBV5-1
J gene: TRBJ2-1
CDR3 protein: CASSSPGQGVNEQFF
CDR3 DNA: TGCGCCAGCAGCTCCCCTGGACAGGGTGTGAATGAGCAGTTCTTC

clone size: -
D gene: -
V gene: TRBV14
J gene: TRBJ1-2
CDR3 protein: CASSQEVVGYGYTF
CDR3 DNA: TGTGCCAGCAGCCAAGAGGTTGTCGGCTATGGCTACACCTTC

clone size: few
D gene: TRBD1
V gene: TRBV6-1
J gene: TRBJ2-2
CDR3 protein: CASSPYDRTGSTGELFF
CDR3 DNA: TGTGCCAGCAGTCCATATGACCGGACAGGGAGCACCGGGGAGCTGTTTTTT

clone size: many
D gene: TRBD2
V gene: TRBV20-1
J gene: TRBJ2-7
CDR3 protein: CSASHLAGAIYEQYF
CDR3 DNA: TGCAGTGCTAGCCATCTAGCGGGGGCCATTTACGAGCAGTACTTC

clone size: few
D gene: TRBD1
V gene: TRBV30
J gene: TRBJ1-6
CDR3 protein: CAWRGGQSINF
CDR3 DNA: TGTGCCTGGAGGGGGGGACAGTCGATCAACTTT

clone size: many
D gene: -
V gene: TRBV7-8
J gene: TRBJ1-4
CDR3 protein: CASSHAGLATNEKLFF
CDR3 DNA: TGTGCCAGCAGCCACGCAGGGCTTGCAACTAATGAAAAACTGTTTTTT

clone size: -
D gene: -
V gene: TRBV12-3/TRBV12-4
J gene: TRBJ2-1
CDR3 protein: CASSLDGGEVHNEQFF
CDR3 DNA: TGTGCCAGCAGTTTAGATGGAGGGGAGGTCCACAATGAGCAGTTCTTC

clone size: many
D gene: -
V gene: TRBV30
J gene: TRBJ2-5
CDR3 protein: CAWEPLGETQYF
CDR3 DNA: TGTGCCTGGGAACCGTTAGGAGAGACCCAGTACTTC

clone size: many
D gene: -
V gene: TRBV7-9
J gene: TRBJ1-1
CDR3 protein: CASSLASTGLGNTEAFF
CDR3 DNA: TGTGCCAGCAGCTTAGCGTCAACAGGGCTGGGGAACACTGAAGCTTTCTTT

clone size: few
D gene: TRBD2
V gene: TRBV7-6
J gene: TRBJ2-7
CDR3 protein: CASSRAGFSYEQYF
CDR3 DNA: TGTGCCAGCAGCCGAGCGGGGTTTTCTTACGAGCAGTACTTC

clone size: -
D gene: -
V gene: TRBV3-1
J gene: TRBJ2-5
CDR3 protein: CASSLRMIARQETQYF
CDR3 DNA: TGTGCCAGCAGCCTAAGAATGATAGCACGGCAAGAGACCCAGTACTTC

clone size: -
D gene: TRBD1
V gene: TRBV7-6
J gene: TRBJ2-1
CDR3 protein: CASSLRSLGGQGFQGEQFF
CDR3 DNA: TGTGCCAGCAGCCTCAGAAGCCTGGGGGGACAGGGGTTTCAGGGTGAGCAGTTCTTC

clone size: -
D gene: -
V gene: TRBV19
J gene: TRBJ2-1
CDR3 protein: CASSTLASSSYNEQFF
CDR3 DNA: TGTGCCAGTAGTACCCTGGCCTCGAGCTCCTACAATGAGCAGTTCTTC

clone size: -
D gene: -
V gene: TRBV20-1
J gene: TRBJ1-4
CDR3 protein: CSARGTLATNEKLFF
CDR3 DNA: TGCAGTGCCCGCGGGACACTTGCAACTAATGAAAAACTGTTTTTT

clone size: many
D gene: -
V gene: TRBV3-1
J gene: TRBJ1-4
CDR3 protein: CASSSDDGTVFGKLFF
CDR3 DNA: TGTGCCAGCAGCTCAGATGACGGGACGGTCTTCGGAAAACTGTTTTTT